The entry below describes one T cell receptor (beta chain). Its antigen is undetermined. Donors were drawn from the roughly 110-subject validation cohort, separate from the approximately 620-subject first cohort. Per the germline V gene, CDR1 is MNHNY and CDR2 is SVGAGI (reference sequence). The CDR3 loop spans 13 amino acids. V gave up 5 bases and J gave up 4 bases, with 12 bases separating them. The sample comes from a study of cytomegalovirus exposure and HLA in healthy donors. The study, taken as a whole, reports: It was confirmed in vitro that a few of the CMV-associated chains were specific for CMV antigens. The finding came from a later analysis; first-cohort TCR clusters tended to co-occur in the roughly 110 validation repertoires.

Sequencing used immunoSEQ multiplex PCR; TCRdb keeps in-frame clones, though not all of them. The sample lists some 170,000 clones, around nine tenths occurring once. The source material was PBMCs. The source of this sequence is a woman aged 30 to 39 in good health and CMV-seronegative. The chain employs TRBV6-6 and TRBJ2-7; D might be TRBD2 (6 bases). CDR3 in DNA: TGTGCCAGCAGTCACGGGGGTGGGTACGAGCAGTACTTC. It specifies CASSHGGGYEQYF.